The entry that follows covers one T cell receptor beta chain sequence. Its target is not known. The source of the sample is a study of graft-versus-host responses after intestinal transplantation. Across the whole study: Anti-thymocyte globulin induction preceded approximately three years of tacrolimus and steroid maintenance in all recipients.

General study findings and limits: Some patients had graft-donor T cell macrochimerism. In their allografts, the ratios of graft-versus-host to host-versus-graft T cell clones were high. Early post-transplant falls in HvG clones accompanied the peak levels of circulating GvH clones. Recipient marrow showed GvH clones, some seen first in ileum or blood.

The table came from immunoSEQ multiplex PCR; TCRdb's copy has only in-frame clones and leaves some out. In the table there are 90,000 to 95,000 clones, approximately 92% of which are singletons. The CDR3 has 15 residues. V lost 0 bases and J lost 4, with 10 bases in between. In germline, CDR1 is MGHRA, CDR2 YSYEKL. This specimen was unstimulated CD8+ T cells sorted from spleen or lymph node cells, taken before intestinal transplant. The V call is TRBV4-1, the J call TRBJ1-3, with D perhaps matching TRBD1 (6 bases). The clonotype was recovered from a human donor who received an intestinal transplant. The CDR3 region is CASSQDAGAGNTIYF. DNA of the CDR3: TGCGCCAGCAGCCAAGATGCAGGGGCCGGAAACACCATATATTTT.